The T cell receptor beta chain under discussion was sequenced for a study of cytomegalovirus exposure and HLA in healthy donors. To note about this clone: Its matching antigen is unknown.

The PCR used 60 Vbeta and 13 Jbeta primers. This table comes from immunoSEQ multiplex PCR, and its TCRdb copy is limited to in-frame clones, with some not included. The sample has tens of thousands of clones, roughly two thirds seen once. General study findings and limits: Earlier analysis found most TCR beta V segments productive about 87% or about 30% of the time.

V was pared by 5 bases and J by 4 bases, with 14 bases between. CDR3 size: 15 residues. Germline V CDR1 and CDR2: SEHNR, FQNEAQ (reference sequence). This TCR came from a man aged 50 to 59 in good health and CMV-seronegative. Sequencing was performed on PBMCs. The chain is built from TRBV7-9 and TRBJ1-4, with D maybe TRBD1 (5 bases). The CDR3 is CASSPQTALNEKLFF. CDR3 nucleotide sequence: TGTGCCAGCAGCCCCCAGACAGCACTTAATGAAAAACTGTTTTTT.